This T cell receptor (beta chain) was recovered during a study of blood T cell repertoires in COVID-19. The method was immunoSEQ multiplex PCR; TCRdb's version includes in-frame clones alone and lacks a portion of them. Seen here are about 150,000 clones, 85% to 90% observed once, and the top ten hold around 15%. The CDR3 is 14 residues long. Germline lookup yields CDR1 SGDLS and CDR2 YYNGEE. V was trimmed by 4 bases and J by 2 bases, leaving 9 bases between them. The clonotype comes from a woman in her thirties or forties with acute or convalescent COVID-19. Sequences were obtained from peripheral blood. J is TRBJ2-2 and V is TRBV9; D might be TRBD1 (6 bases). CDR3 sequence reads: CASSQQGNTGELFF. The DNA for the CDR3 is TGTGCCAGCAGCCAACAGGGTAACACCGGGGAGCTGTTTTTT. Full variable domain (outside the CDR3, taken from reference TRBV9 and TRBJ2-2): DSGVTQTPKHLITATGQRVTLRCSPRSGDLSVYWYQQSLDQGLQFLIQYYNGEERAKGNILERFSAQQFPDLHSELNLSSLELGDSALYFCASSQQGNTGELFFGEGSRLTVL.